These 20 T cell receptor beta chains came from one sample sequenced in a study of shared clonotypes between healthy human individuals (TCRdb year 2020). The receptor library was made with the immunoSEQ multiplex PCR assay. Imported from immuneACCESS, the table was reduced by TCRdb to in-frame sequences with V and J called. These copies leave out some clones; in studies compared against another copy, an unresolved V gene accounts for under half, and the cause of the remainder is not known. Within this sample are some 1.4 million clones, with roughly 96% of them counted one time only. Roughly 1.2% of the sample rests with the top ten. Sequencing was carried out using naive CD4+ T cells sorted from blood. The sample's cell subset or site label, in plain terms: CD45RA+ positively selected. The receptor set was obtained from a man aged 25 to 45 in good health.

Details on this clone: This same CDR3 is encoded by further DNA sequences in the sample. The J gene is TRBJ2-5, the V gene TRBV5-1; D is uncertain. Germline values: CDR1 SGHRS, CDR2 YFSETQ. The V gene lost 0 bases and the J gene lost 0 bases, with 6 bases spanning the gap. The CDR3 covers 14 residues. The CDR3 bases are TGCGCCAGCAGCTTGGCGGCAAACCAAGAGACCCAGTACTTC. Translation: CASSLAANQETQYF. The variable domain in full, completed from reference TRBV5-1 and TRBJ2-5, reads KAGVTQTPRYLIKTRGQQVTLSCSPISGHRSVSWYQQTPGQGLQFLFEYFSETQRNKGNFPGRFSGRQFSNSRSEMNVSTLELGDSALYLCASSLAANQETQYFGPGTRLLVL.

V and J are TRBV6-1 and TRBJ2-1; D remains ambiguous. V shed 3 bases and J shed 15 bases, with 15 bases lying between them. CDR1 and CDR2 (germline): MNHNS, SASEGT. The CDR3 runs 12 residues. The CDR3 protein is CASSETGGLPFF. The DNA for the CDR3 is TGTGCCAGCAGTGAGACCGGCGGCCTACCGTTCTTC.

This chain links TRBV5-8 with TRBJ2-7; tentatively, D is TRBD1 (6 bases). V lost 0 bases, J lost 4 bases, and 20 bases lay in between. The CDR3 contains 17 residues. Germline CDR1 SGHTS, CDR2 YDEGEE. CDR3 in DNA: TGTGCCAGCAGCTTGGCCTCTGGGTGGGACACAAAATACGAGCAGTACTTC. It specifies CASSLASGWDTKYEQYF.

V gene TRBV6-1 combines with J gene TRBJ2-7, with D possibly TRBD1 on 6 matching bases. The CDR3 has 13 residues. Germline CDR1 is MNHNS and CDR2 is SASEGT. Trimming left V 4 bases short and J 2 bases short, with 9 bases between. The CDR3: CASSGWDTYEQYF. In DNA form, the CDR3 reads TGTGCCAGCAGTGGTTGGGACACCTACGAGCAGTACTTC.

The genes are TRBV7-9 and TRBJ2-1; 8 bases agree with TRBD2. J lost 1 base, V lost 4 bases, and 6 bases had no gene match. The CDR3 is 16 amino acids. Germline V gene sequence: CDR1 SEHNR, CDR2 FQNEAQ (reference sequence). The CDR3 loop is CASSSILAESYNEQFF. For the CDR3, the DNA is TGTGCCAGCAGCTCAATACTAGCGGAATCCTACAATGAGCAGTTCTTC.

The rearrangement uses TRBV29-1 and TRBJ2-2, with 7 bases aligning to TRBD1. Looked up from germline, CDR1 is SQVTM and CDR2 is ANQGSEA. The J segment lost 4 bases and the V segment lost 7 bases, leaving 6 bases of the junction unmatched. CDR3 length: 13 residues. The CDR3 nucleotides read TGCAGCGCCGGGACAGTTGGCACCGGGGAGCTGTTTTTT. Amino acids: CSAGTVGTGELFF.

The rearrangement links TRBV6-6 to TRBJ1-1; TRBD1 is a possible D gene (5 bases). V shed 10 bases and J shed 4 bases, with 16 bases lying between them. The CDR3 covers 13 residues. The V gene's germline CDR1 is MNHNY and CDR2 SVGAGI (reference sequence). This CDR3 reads CAITGAGGTEAFF. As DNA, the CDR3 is TGTGCCATCACAGGTGCGGGGGGCACTGAAGCTTTCTTT.

CDR3 sequence: CASSHLGGGQKIFPQHF. The CDR3, as DNA: TGTGCCAGCAGTCACCTGGGGGGTGGACAGAAAATTTTTCCCCAGCATTTT. V and J are TRBV27 and TRBJ1-5; weak D call: TRBD1 (6 bases). Per the germline V gene, CDR1 is MNHEY and CDR2 is SMNVEV (reference sequence). V shed 5 bases and J shed 10 bases, with 27 bases lying between them. This CDR3 spans 17 amino acids.

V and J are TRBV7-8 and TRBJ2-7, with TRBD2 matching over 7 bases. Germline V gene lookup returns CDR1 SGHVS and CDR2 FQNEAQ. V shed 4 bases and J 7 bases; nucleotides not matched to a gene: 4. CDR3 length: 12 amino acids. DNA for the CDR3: TGTGCCAGCAGCTCGGGAGGTAGGGAGCAGTACTTC. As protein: CASSSGGREQYF.

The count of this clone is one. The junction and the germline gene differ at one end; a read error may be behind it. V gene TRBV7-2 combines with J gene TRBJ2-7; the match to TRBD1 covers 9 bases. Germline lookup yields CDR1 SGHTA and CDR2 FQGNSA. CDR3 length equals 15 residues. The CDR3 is CASSLRPGQGLFAFF. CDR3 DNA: TGTGCCAGCAGCTTACGCCCGGGACAGGGCCTATTTGCATTCTTC.

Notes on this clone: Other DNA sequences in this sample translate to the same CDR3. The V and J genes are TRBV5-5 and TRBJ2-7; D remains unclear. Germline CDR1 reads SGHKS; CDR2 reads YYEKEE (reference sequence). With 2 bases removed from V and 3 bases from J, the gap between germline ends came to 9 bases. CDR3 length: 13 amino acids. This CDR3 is CASSLEQHYEQYF. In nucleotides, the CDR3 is TGTGCCAGCAGCTTAGAACAGCACTACGAGCAGTACTTC.

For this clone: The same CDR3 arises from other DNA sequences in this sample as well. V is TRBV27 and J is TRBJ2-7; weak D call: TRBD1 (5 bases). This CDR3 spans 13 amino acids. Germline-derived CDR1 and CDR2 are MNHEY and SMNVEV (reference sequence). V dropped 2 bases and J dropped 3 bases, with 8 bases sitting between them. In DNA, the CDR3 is TGTGCCAGCAGTTTACGCAGGGACTACGAGCAGTACTTC. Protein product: CASSLRRDYEQYF.

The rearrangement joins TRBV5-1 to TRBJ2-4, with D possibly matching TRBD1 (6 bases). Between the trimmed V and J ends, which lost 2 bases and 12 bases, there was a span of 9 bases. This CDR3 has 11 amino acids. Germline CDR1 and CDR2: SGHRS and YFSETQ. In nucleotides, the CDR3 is TGCGCCAGCAGCTTCCGGGACACTCAGTACTTC. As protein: CASSFRDTQYF. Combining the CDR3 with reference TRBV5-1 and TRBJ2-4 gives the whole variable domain KAGVTQTPRYLIKTRGQQVTLSCSPISGHRSVSWYQQTPGQGLQFLFEYFSETQRNKGNFPGRFSGRQFSNSRSEMNVSTLELGDSALYLCASSFRDTQYFGAGTRLSVL.

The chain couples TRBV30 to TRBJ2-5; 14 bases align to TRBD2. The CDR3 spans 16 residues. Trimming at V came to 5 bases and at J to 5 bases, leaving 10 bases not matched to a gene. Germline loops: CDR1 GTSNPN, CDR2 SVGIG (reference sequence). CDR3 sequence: CAWRPGLAGVGETQYF. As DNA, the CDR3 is TGTGCCTGGCGGCCGGGACTAGCGGGAGTGGGGGAGACCCAGTACTTC.

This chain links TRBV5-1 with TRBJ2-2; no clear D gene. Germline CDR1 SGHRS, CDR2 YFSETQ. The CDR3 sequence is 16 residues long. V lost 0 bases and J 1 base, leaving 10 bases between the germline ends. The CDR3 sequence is CASSLEPAVNTGELFF. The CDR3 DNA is TGCGCCAGCAGCTTGGAACCAGCAGTGAACACCGGGGAGCTGTTTTTT.

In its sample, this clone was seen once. CDR3 nucleotides: TGTGCCATCAGCCTCCGGGACTATAATATCATAACGGGTATCGAGCAGTACTTC. Amino acids: CAISLRDYNIITGIEQYF. The gene calls are TRBV10-3 and TRBJ2-7, with 7 bases matching TRBD2. Per germline, CDR1 ENHRY and CDR2 SYGVKD. J gave up 6 bases and V 6 bases, and 23 bases lay outside the gene matches. The CDR3 runs 18 residues.

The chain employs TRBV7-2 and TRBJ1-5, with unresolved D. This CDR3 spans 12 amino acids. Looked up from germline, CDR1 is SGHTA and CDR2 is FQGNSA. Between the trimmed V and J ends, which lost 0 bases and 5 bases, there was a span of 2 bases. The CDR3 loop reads CASSLAYQPQHF. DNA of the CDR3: TGTGCCAGCAGCTTAGCGTATCAGCCCCAGCATTTT.

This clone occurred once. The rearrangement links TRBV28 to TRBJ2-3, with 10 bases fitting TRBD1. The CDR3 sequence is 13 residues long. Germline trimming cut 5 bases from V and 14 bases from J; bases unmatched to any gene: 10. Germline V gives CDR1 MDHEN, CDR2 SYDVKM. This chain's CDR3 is CASSRTGTGEWYF. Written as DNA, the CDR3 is TGTGCCAGCAGTCGCACCGGGACAGGGGAATGGTATTTT.

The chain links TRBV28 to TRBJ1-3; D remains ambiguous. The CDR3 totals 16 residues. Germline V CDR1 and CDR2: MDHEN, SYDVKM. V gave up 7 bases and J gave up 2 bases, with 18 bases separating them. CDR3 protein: CASNKRLPGPGNTIYF. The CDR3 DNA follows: TGTGCCAGCAATAAACGACTCCCAGGACCTGGAAACACCATATATTTT.

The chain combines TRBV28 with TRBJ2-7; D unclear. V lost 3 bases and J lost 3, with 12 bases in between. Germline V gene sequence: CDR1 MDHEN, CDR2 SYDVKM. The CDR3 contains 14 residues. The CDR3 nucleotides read TGTGCCAGCAGTTTCGGCCTAGGGATCTACGAGCAGTACTTC. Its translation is CASSFGLGIYEQYF.